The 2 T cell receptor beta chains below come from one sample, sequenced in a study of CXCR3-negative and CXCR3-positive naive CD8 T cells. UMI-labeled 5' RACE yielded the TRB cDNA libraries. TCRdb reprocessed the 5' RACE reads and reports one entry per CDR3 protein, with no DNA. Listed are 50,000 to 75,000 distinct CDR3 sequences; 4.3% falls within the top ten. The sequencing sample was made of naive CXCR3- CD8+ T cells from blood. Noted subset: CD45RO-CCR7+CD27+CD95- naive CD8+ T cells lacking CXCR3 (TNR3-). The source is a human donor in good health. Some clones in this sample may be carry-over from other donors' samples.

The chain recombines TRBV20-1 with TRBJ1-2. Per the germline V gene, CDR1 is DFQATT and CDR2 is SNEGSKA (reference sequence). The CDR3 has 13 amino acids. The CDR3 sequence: CSASEADNYGYTF.

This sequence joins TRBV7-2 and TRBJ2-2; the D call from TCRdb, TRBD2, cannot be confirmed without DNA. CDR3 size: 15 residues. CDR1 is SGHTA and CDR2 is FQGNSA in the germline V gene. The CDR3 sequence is CASSYDYTSTGELFF.